This T cell receptor beta chain was sequenced in a study of Ad26.COV2.S vaccination and SARS-CoV-2 variants. Study as a whole: Intramuscularly, Ad26.COV2.S was given either once or twice, 56 days apart. Whole-study findings and limits: Those who received the vaccine showed greater spike-specific TCR breadth than those given placebo.

Described treatment: over 15 received Ad26.COV2.S at low or high dose, single or two shots; about 5 received placebo; per-sample allocation not given. Samples analyzed were those drawn on day 63 after the first vaccine or placebo injection. The table came from immunoSEQ multiplex PCR; TCRdb's copy has only in-frame clones and leaves some out. The sample holds approximately 300,000 clones, around 84% seen once. As concerns this clone: As yet, its antigen is unknown.

Sample: peripheral blood, taken in a trial of Ad26.COV2.S vaccine versus placebo. The receptor was derived from a person between 18 and 65 years old who received the Ad26.COV2.S COVID-19 vaccine or a placebo.

CDR3 sequence reads: CASSPDLSGEKLFF. CDR3 DNA sequence: TGTGCCAGCTCACCCGACCTCAGCGGGGAAAAACTGTTTTTT. This chain uses TRBV18 with TRBJ1-4; D unresolved. The CDR3 is made up of 14 amino acids. Germline-derived CDR1 and CDR2 are KGHSH and LQKENI. V was clipped by 3 bases and J by 8 bases, with 13 bases between them. Full variable domain (remainder filled in from reference TRBV18 and TRBJ1-4): NAGVMQNPRHLVRRRGQEARLRCSPMKGHSHVYWYRQLPEEGLKFMVYLQKENIIDESGMPKERFSAEFPKEGPSILRIQQVVRGDSAAYFCASSPDLSGEKLFFGSGTQLSVL.